The clone carrying this TCR beta chain has only a few counts. Its antigen is undetermined. From germline, CDR1 is MNHNS and CDR2 SASEGT. V lost 1 base and J 3 bases, leaving 6 bases between the germline ends. The CDR3 consists of 13 residues. The sample originates from a study of metastatic and nonmetastatic thyroid tumors. Study information: Malignant thyroid and benign thyroid patients provided blood and tumor or nodule tissue whose repertoires were compared. Whole-study findings and limits: The study reportedly found significantly higher TCR beta diversity in malignant thyroid tumors than benign nodules, in blood and tumor.

How the authors handled the data: A classifier for distant metastasis in papillary thyroid cancer was constructed using CDR3 differences observed across clinicopathological groups. TCRdb re-analyzed the PCR reads using MiXCR. In this record, the V and J calls reflect TCRdb's handling and not the investigators' own analysis. There are tens of thousands of clones in the sample; 15% to 20% occur only once, and around 16% lies in the top ten. Every patient underwent thyroid surgery untreated. Sequences were obtained from blood. The sequence came from a female donor with papillary thyroid cancer or a benign thyroid nodule (not recorded which). Some clones in this sample may be carry-over from other donors' samples. The chain recombines TRBV6-1 with TRBJ1-2; D gene ambiguous. CDR3 sequence: CASSEVSYYGYTF. The CDR3 coding sequence is TGTGCCAGCAGTGAAGTCTCATACTATGGCTACACCTTC.